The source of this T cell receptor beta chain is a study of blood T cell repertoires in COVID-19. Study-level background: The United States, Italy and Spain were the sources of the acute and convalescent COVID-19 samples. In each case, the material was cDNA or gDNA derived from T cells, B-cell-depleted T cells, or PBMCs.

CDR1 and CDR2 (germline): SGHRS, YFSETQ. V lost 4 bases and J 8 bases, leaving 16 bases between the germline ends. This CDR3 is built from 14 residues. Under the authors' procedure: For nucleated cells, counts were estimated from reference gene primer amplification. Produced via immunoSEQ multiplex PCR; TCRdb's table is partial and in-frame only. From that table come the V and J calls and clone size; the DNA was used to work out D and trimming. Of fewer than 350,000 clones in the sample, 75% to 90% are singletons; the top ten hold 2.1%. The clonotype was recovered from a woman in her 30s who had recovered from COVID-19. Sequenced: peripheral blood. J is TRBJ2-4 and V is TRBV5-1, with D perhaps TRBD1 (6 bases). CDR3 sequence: CASSLGAPGDIQYF. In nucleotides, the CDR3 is TGCGCCAGCAGCCTTGGCGCTCCAGGGGACATTCAGTACTTC.